Below, 18 T cell receptor beta chains from the same sample are listed, as sequenced in a study of cytomegalovirus exposure and HLA in healthy donors. Amplification used 60 Vbeta primers and 13 Jbeta primers. This table comes from immunoSEQ multiplex PCR, and its TCRdb copy is limited to in-frame clones, with some not included. The sample has 90,000 to 100,000 clones, 70% seen once. The sample comprised PBMCs. Receptor source: a man over 45 in good health and CMV-seronegative.

The rearrangement uses TRBV28 and TRBJ1-3; the D is unclear. Germline lookup yields CDR1 MDHEN and CDR2 SYDVKM. The CDR3 loop spans 10 amino acids. CDR3: CGSSGNTIYF. Written as DNA, the CDR3 is TGTGGGAGCTCTGGAAACACCATATATTTT.

V is TRBV5-4 and J is TRBJ2-1; 9 bases fit TRBD1. V shed 4 bases, J shed 0 bases, and the junction held 2 bases outside the gene matches. Germline-derived CDR1 and CDR2 are SGHNT and YYREEE (reference sequence). The CDR3 consists of 15 residues. This CDR3 is CASSRQGGSYNEQFF. The CDR3 DNA reads TGTGCCAGCAGCCGACAGGGGGGCTCCTACAATGAGCAGTTCTTC.

V usage is TRBV29-1 and J usage is TRBJ2-5, with 8 bases identical to TRBD1. The last part of the DNA fits TRBJ2-7 better; the J call may be wrong. This CDR3 comprises 13 residues. Per the germline V gene, CDR1 is SQVTM and CDR2 is ANQGSEA. The CDR3 region is CSVEGDRTYEQYF. In nucleotides, the CDR3 is TGCAGCGTTGAAGGGGACAGGACCTACGAGCAGTACTTC.

V gene TRBV6-5 combines with J gene TRBJ2-1; 9 bases fit TRBD2. V was pared by 7 bases and J by 4 bases, with 8 bases of the junction left unmatched. The germline gives CDR1 MNHEY, CDR2 SVGAGI. This CDR3 is 15 amino acids long. CDR3 protein: CASIKTSGHYNEQFF. CDR3 nucleotide sequence: TGTGCCAGCATTAAGACTAGCGGACATTACAATGAGCAGTTCTTC.

The genes are TRBV6-5 and TRBJ2-3, with 7 bases aligning to TRBD1. Germline CDR1 is MNHEY and CDR2 is SVGAGI. The V and J ends lost 5 bases and 2 bases, in that order; junction bases with no gene match: 4. This CDR3 comprises 14 residues. The CDR3 spells CASSRGRATDTQYF. The DNA of the CDR3 is TGTGCCAGCAGTAGGGGGCGCGCCACAGATACGCAGTATTTT.

The J gene is TRBJ1-5, the V gene TRBV30; D is unresolved. Germline assignment: CDR1 GTSNPN and CDR2 SVGIG (reference sequence). V lost 0 bases, J lost 2 bases, and 8 bases lay in between. The CDR3 length is 14 residues. For the CDR3, the DNA is TGTGCCTGGAGTGTACAATCAGGCAATCAGCCCCAGCATTTT. Translated, it gives CAWSVQSGNQPQHF.

This clone was counted a few times. The V and J genes are TRBV6-4 and TRBJ2-2; D unclear. Germline CDR1 is MRHNA and CDR2 is SNTAGT. Trimming took 0 bases from V and 5 from J, leaving 10 bases between them. This CDR3 contains 15 residues. For the CDR3, the DNA is TGTGCCAGCAGTGACTCTAATCAGGATACCGGGGAGCTGTTTTTT. This gives the protein CASSDSNQDTGELFF.

V and J are TRBV28 and TRBJ2-4; 8 bases map to TRBD1. Germline CDR1 is MDHEN and CDR2 is SYDVKM. The CDR3 sequence is 16 residues long. The V segment lost 5 bases and the J segment 6 bases; nucleotides outside the gene matches: 12. This chain's CDR3 is CASSPYSGQGGNIQYF. The CDR3 bases are TGTGCCAGCAGTCCTTACTCCGGACAGGGAGGAAACATTCAGTACTTC.

The J gene is TRBJ2-3, the V gene TRBV13; possibly TRBD2 for D (5 bases). Germline loops: CDR1 PRHDT, CDR2 FYEKMQ (reference sequence). This CDR3 contains 15 residues. V was cut by 1 base and J by 5 bases, with 13 bases left in between. As DNA, the CDR3 is TGTGCCAGCAGCTTAGCGGGGTTCGCGATAGATACGCAGTATTTT. This encodes CASSLAGFAIDTQYF.

This sequence joins TRBV5-1 and TRBJ2-3; no reliable D call. The CDR3 contains 13 residues. CDR1 and CDR2 from the germline V gene are SGHRS and YFSETQ. The ends were cut back, 0 bases at V and 7 bases at J, with 9 bases in the middle. CDR3 bases: TGCGCCAGCAGCTTGGGTTTTAGCAATACGCAGTATTTT. Translated: CASSLGFSNTQYF.

This clone was observed a single time. V gene TRBV9 combines with J gene TRBJ2-3; the D gene is possibly TRBD2 (5 bases). V lost 3 bases, J lost 0 bases, and 17 bases lay in between. CDR1 is SGDLS, CDR2 YYNGEE, per germline. The CDR3 sequence is 17 residues long. As DNA, the CDR3 is TGTGCCAGCAGCGAGGGCCTCGTTTGGACTAGCACAGATACGCAGTATTTT. Residues: CASSEGLVWTSTDTQYF.

The genes are TRBV2 and TRBJ2-1; 7 bases align to TRBD2. Germline V CDR1 and CDR2: SNHLY, FYNNEI. J was trimmed by 10 bases and V by 8 bases; bases with no gene match: 8. This CDR3 is built from 12 residues. CDR3 amino acids: CASGYREEEQFF. CDR3 coding DNA: TGTGCCAGCGGCTACCGGGAGGAGGAGCAGTTCTTC.

Comments on this clone: One end of the junction does not line up with germline, which may come from a read error. The chain joins TRBV6-6 to TRBJ2-1, with 9 bases fitting TRBD2. The CDR3 covers 15 residues. CDR1 MNHNY and CDR2 SVGAGI come from the germline V gene (reference sequence). The CDR3 here is CASVGPGTSYDEQFF. The CDR3 bases are TGTGCCAGCGTGGGGCCCGGGACTAGCTACGATGAGCAGTTCTTC.

This rearrangement joins TRBV19 to TRBJ2-7; 9 bases match TRBD1. Germline V gene lookup returns CDR1 LNHDA and CDR2 SQIVND (reference sequence). The length of the CDR3 is 14 residues. V lost 6 bases to trimming and J lost 6 bases; unmatched junction nucleotides: 9. The CDR3 loop is CASSPGTGLGEQYF. The CDR3 DNA reads as TGTGCCAGTAGCCCCGGGACAGGGCTGGGCGAGCAGTACTTC.

J is TRBJ1-4 and V is TRBV4-1; D remains unclear. Per germline, CDR1 MGHRA and CDR2 YSYEKL. This CDR3 comprises 15 residues. V lost 7 bases and J lost 5, with 17 bases in between. The CDR3 DNA reads as TGCGCCAGCAATCAGATCCCGGGGAAGAATGAAAAACTGTTTTTT. This sequence encodes CASNQIPGKNEKLFF.

This clone was detected a few times. V and J are TRBV5-6 and TRBJ2-7, with no clear D. V lost 3 bases and J lost 6, with 7 bases in between. This CDR3 is 11 amino acids long. Per the germline V gene, CDR1 is SGHDT and CDR2 is YYEEEE. In DNA form, the CDR3 reads TGTGCCAGCAGCTCCCCCTCCGAGCAGTACTTC. This sequence encodes CASSSPSEQYF.

This chain uses TRBV7-9 with TRBJ2-5, with a weak D call TRBD1 (6 bases). The end of the DNA is better explained by TRBJ2-7, so the J call may be wrong. Germline V CDR1 and CDR2: SEHNR, FQNEAQ (reference sequence). The CDR3 loop spans 14 amino acids. CDR3 in amino acids: CASSPTGFNNEQYF. DNA of the CDR3: TGTGCCAGCAGCCCAACAGGGTTTAATAACGAGCAGTACTTC.

This chain connects TRBV5-1 to TRBJ2-2, with 9 nucleotides matching TRBD1. The CDR3 has 14 amino acids. V lost 6 bases and J lost 8; bases outside the gene matches: 8. Germline CDR1 is SGHRS and CDR2 is YFSETQ. CDR3 region: CASTGQGIRGELFF. DNA for the CDR3: TGCGCCAGCACCGGACAGGGGATCAGGGGGGAGCTGTTTTTT.